The entry below gives a single T cell receptor (beta chain) sequence along with its context. Only a few counts were recorded for this clonotype. The antigen it binds to is not known. There are no base qualities to consult, and no much larger clone falls within one base. Germline trimming: 5 bases from V, 0 bases from J; junction bases outside gene matches: 13. The germline V gene encodes CDR1 MNHNS and CDR2 SASEGT. CDR3 length: 18 amino acids, cysteine to phenylalanine. Only the CDR3 region is kept as DNA, spanning 54 bases read in frame from base 1. This sample stems from a study of T cell repertoires in cytomegalovirus infection (dated by TCRdb to between 2019 and 2020). Concerning the study at large: Recently identified HLA-C-restricted CMV epitopes, whose presentation resists viral immunomodulation, were targeted by peptide stimulations together with well-studied HLA-B-restricted epitopes. Donor HLA type was relevant to the analysis, because carriage of CMV infection together with the matching HLA type was indicated by public TCR beta signatures.

The instrument was an Illumina HiSeq 1500. Using fastp at Q25 and MiXCR, TCRdb reprocessed the public reads and kept productive beta chains. Each entry merges the rows of one CDR3 protein and shows their most common DNA and genes. The table for this sample lists some 800,000 distinct CDR3 sequences; under 35% of them were counted only once. The top ten constitute less than 15% of the sample. Per the publication, the treatment or condition label means: in vitro stimulation with specific CMV peptide epitopes to enrich CMV-specific T cells. Results and caveats for the whole study, not just this receptor: The ex vivo response was dominated by HLA-C-restricted CMV-specific TCR beta clonotypes, and the single most frequent clonotype in two of eight donors was supplied by these HLA-C-restricted clonotypes. In both this cohort and an independent cohort of a few hundred donors, the cumulative frequency of public TCR beta family members distinguished carriers of CMV infection plus the relevant HLA type.

The origin of this receptor is a human donor in good health (CMV status not recorded). Some clones in this sample may be carry-over from other donors' samples. The chain is encoded by TRBV6-1 joined to TRBJ2-3; a stretch of 8 junction bases matches TRBD1. The material was cultured CD8+ T cells from PBMCs, obtained from culture after CMV antigen stimulation. The nucleotide sequence is TGTGCCAGCAGTCCGGTTATCGGACAGGGCGCTAGCACAGATACGCAGTATTTT. It is translated as CASSPVIGQGASTDTQYF.